This TCR beta chain was recovered during a study of CXCR3-negative and CXCR3-positive naive CD8 T cells. Findings and limits, study-wide: Researchers reported similar TRBV-TRBJ usage in naive CXCR3-negative and CXCR3-positive cells, though memory differed. Against CXCR3-negative naive cells, CXCR3-positive naive cells showed more hydrophobic TRB CDR3s.

Every CD8+ T cell subset underwent triplicate sorting at some 300,000 cells apiece. CD45RO-CCR7+CD27+CD95- was the phenotype of naive CD8+ T cells. This CDR3 is 18 amino acids long. On this clonotype itself: Its cognate antigen is unknown.

The method, 5' RACE with UMI labels, was used to prepare the TRB cDNA libraries. Each CDR3 protein gets one entry in TCRdb, which reprocessed the 5' RACE reads and gives no DNA. Its clone listing holds over 100,000 distinct CDR3 sequences. This chain links TRBV12-3 or TRBV12-4 with TRBJ1-2. Sequenced material: naive CXCR3- CD8+ T cells from blood. Described subset: CD45RO-CCR7+CD27+CD95- naive CD8+ T cells lacking CXCR3 (TNR3-). This receptor was identified in a human donor in good health. Some clones in this sample may be carry-over from other donors' samples. This CDR3 reads CASSSSFGGVRMDYGYTF.